This T cell receptor (beta chain) is from a study of cytomegalovirus exposure and HLA in healthy donors. Study-wide results and limits: Reported performance of the classifier showed diagnosis of cytomegalovirus status with high specificity and sensitivity.

Details on this clone: Its antigen is unknown. Germline and junction disagree at one end, which may indicate a read error.

It was with 60 Vbeta and 13 Jbeta primers that the PCR ran. Repertoires were generated with immunoSEQ multiplex PCR, while TCRdb's copy carries only in-frame clones and drops some. The sample holds 160,000 or so clones, 80% to 85% seen once. The V gene's germline CDR1 is LGHNA and CDR2 YNFKEQ. The CDR3 totals 16 residues. This chain links TRBV4-2 with TRBJ1-3; D unclear. Sequenced input: PBMCs. This sequence originates from a man between 45 and 60 years old in good health and CMV-seropositive. CDR3: CASSQRLLADGVKANF. The CDR3 DNA follows: TGTGCCAGCAGCCAGAGGTTACTTGCTGACGGGGTAAAGGCGAATTTT.